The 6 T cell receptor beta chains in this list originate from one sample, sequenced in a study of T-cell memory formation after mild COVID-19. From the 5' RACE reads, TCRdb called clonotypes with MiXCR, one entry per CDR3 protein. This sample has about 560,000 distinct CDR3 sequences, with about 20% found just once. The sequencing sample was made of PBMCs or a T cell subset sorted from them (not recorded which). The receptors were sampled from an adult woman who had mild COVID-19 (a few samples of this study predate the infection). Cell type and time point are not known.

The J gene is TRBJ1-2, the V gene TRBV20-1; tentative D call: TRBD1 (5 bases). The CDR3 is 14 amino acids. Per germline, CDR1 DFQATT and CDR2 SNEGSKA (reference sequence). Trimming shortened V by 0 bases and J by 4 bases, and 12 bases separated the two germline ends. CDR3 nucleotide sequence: TGCAGTGCTAGAGAAGGAGGGGACGGCTATGGCTACACCTTC. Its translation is CSAREGGDGYGYTF.

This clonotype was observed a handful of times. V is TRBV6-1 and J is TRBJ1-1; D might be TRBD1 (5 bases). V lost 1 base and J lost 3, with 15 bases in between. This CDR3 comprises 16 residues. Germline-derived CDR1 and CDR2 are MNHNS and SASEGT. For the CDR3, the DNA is TGTGCCAGCAGTGAAGGGATAGGGGATGGGTACACTGAAGCTTTCTTT. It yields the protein CASSEGIGDGYTEAFF.

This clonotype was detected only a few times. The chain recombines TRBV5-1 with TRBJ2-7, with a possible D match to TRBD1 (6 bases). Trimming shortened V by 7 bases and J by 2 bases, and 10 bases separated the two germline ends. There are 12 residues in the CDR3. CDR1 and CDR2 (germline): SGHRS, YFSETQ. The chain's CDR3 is CASGRGTYEQYF. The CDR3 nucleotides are TGCGCCAGCGGCAGGGGTACCTACGAGCAGTACTTC.

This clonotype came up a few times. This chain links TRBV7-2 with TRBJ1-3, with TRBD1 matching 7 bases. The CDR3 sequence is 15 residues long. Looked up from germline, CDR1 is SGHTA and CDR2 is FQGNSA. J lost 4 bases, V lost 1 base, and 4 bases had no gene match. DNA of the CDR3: TGTGCCAGCAGCTTAGACGGGACAGCCGGAAACACCATATATTTT. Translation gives CASSLDGTAGNTIYF.

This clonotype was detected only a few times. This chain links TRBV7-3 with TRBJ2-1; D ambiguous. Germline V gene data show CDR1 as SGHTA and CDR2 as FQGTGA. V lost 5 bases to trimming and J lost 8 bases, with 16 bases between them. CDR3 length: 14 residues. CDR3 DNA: TGTGCCAGCAGCCGATGGGGAACCAGAGATGAGCAGTTCTTC. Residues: CASSRWGTRDEQFF.

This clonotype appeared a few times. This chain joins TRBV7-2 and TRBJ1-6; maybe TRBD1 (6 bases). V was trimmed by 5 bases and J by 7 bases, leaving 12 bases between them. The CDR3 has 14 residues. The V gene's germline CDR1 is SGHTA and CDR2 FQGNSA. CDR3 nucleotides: TGTGCCAGCAGCGCGGACAGTCCGAATTCACCCCTCCACTTT. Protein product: CASSADSPNSPLHF.